The 28 T cell receptor beta chains below were found in one sample sequenced in a study of control samples from healthy donors and cancer patients (dated by TCRdb to the early 2020s). The library was made by the immunoSEQ multiplex PCR assay. Held by TCRdb, this immuneACCESS table contains in-frame sequences only and omits some clones. Under half of the omission traces to an unresolved V gene where checked; the cause of the rest is unknown. This sample is represented by 150,000 to 200,000 clones; 91% of them were singletons. The top ten constitute 2% of the sample. The sample consisted of blood. All receptors derive from a woman aged 40 to 50 in good health.

Written as DNA, the CDR3 is TGTGCCAGTAGTAGATCCGGGCCCTCTCGGTCTGGAAACACCATATATTTT. Amino acids: CASSRSGPSRSGNTIYF. The chain couples TRBV19 to TRBJ1-3, with D unclear. The germline V and J ends were trimmed by 4 bases and 1 base, with 17 bases remaining between them. The germline gives CDR1 LNHDA, CDR2 SQIVND (reference sequence). The CDR3 sequence is 17 residues long.

V gene TRBV3-1 (or the pseudogene TRBV3-2) combines with J gene TRBJ1-2; TRBD1 aligns across 7 bases. CDR1 is LGHDT and CDR2 is YNNKEL in the germline V gene (reference sequence). The V segment lost 2 bases and the J segment 2 bases; nucleotides outside the gene matches: 2. CDR3 size: 14 residues. The CDR3 loop reads CASSQQGENYGYTF. CDR3 nucleotide sequence: TGTGCCAGCAGCCAACAGGGGGAGAACTATGGCTACACCTTC.

The chain has TRBV2 and TRBJ1-3; 8 bases fit TRBD1. Germline V gene lookup returns CDR1 SNHLY and CDR2 FYNNEI. Germline trimming cut 8 bases from V and 7 bases from J; bases unmatched to any gene: 10. There are 14 residues in the CDR3. In DNA, the CDR3 is TGTGCCAGCGGAGGACAGGGAGGGTGGAACACCATATATTTT. Its translation: CASGGQGGWNTIYF.

This chain connects TRBV29-1 to TRBJ2-7; 7 nucleotides match TRBD1. The CDR3 has 13 residues. CDR1 and CDR2 (germline): SQVTM, ANQGSEA. Germline trimming cut 7 bases from V and 2 bases from J; bases unmatched to any gene: 8. CDR3 in amino acids: CSGSQGVAYEQYF. As DNA, the CDR3 is TGCAGCGGGTCTCAGGGGGTAGCCTACGAGCAGTACTTC.

This chain joins TRBV10-2 and TRBJ1-5; 8 nucleotides match TRBD1. V lost 6 bases, J lost 0 bases, and 4 bases stayed unmatched. CDR1 WSHSY and CDR2 SAAADI come from the germline V gene. The CDR3 length is 15 residues. CDR3 sequence (DNA): TGCGCCAGCAGACAGACAGGGGATAGCAATCAGCCCCAGCATTTT. Translation: CASRQTGDSNQPQHF.

With respect to this clone: Other DNA sequences in this sample translate to the same CDR3. The chain combines TRBV5-1 with TRBJ2-3, with D maybe TRBD1 (5 bases). With 2 bases removed from V and 1 base from J, the gap between germline ends came to 5 bases. The CDR3 runs 13 residues. In germline, CDR1 is SGHRS, CDR2 YFSETQ. CDR3 sequence: CASSLGGTDTQYF. DNA for the CDR3: TGCGCCAGCAGCTTAGGGGGCACAGATACGCAGTATTTT.

The J gene is TRBJ2-3, the V gene TRBV19; 12 nucleotides agree with TRBD2. CDR1 and CDR2 (germline): LNHDA, SQIVND (reference sequence). The CDR3 is made up of 15 amino acids. V was clipped by 7 bases and J by 0 bases; unmatched bases: 2. The CDR3 spells CASIGLAGSTDTQYF. The CDR3 nucleotides are TGTGCCAGTATTGGACTAGCGGGGAGCACAGATACGCAGTATTTT.

The chain couples TRBV6-5 to TRBJ1-5; D is ambiguous. The CDR3 loop spans 13 amino acids. The V gene lost 7 bases and the J gene lost 7 bases, with 14 bases spanning the gap. Germline-derived CDR1 and CDR2 are MNHEY and SVGAGI. The CDR3 sequence: CASTESLGQPQHF. DNA for the CDR3: TGTGCCAGCACGGAGTCCCTGGGACAGCCCCAGCATTTT.

The rearrangement joins TRBV5-1 to TRBJ2-5; the D gene is possibly TRBD2 (5 bases). CDR1 and CDR2 from the germline V gene are SGHRS and YFSETQ. The CDR3 is made up of 15 amino acids. V lost 4 bases and J lost 4, with 17 bases in between. The CDR3: CASSPMAGSGETQYF. Written as DNA, the CDR3 is TGCGCCAGCAGCCCAATGGCGGGTTCAGGAGAGACCCAGTACTTC.

This chain connects TRBV27 to TRBJ1-6; 9 bases are a match to TRBD1. The germline gives CDR1 MNHEY, CDR2 SMNVEV (reference sequence). The trim removed 5 bases at V and 10 bases at J, leaving 12 bases unmatched. The CDR3 spans 16 residues. The CDR3 protein is CASSPEPGDRVSPLHF. Written as DNA, the CDR3 is TGTGCCAGCAGTCCCGAGCCTGGGGACAGGGTGTCACCCCTCCACTTT.

The gene calls are TRBV12-3 or TRBV12-4 and TRBJ2-7; weak D call: TRBD1 (6 bases). The CDR3 extends over 13 amino acids. Trimming shortened V by 4 bases and J by 3 bases, and 10 bases separated the two germline ends. The CDR3 nucleotides read TGTGCCAGCAGTTACTTGGACAGCTACGAGCAGTACTTC. Translating gives CASSYLDSYEQYF.

V is TRBV5-6 and J is TRBJ1-6; D is possibly TRBD1 (5 bases). The CDR3 totals 17 residues. The V gene lost 6 bases and the J gene lost 1 base, with 17 bases spanning the gap. CDR1 SGHDT and CDR2 YYEEEE come from the germline V gene. The CDR3 DNA is TGTGCCAGCAAAAGCGTGACAGACACATCCTATAATTCACCCCTCCACTTT. This encodes CASKSVTDTSYNSPLHF.

In the case of this clone: Other DNA sequences in the sample encode the same CDR3. CDR3 nucleotide sequence: TGTGCCAGCCTTTCCGGCACTGAAGCTTTCTTT. Translating gives CASLSGTEAFF. The chain links TRBV6-5 to TRBJ1-1, with no clear D. The CDR3 length is 11 residues. The V gene's germline CDR1 is MNHEY and CDR2 SVGAGI. V dropped 8 bases and J dropped 4 bases, with 8 bases sitting between them.

The gene calls are TRBV6-5 and TRBJ1-1; D is unresolved. The V end was cut by 6 bases, the J end by 4 bases, with 15 bases between. The length of the CDR3 is 14 residues. Germline-derived CDR1 and CDR2 are MNHEY and SVGAGI. The CDR3 nucleotides read TGTGCCAGCAGCCAAAATATTTACTCCACTGAAGCTTTCTTT. Encoded protein: CASSQNIYSTEAFF.

This chain links TRBV28 with TRBJ2-3; 8 positions agree with TRBD1. After removal of 3 bases from V and 2 bases from J, the junction contained 13 bases not matched to a gene. The germline gives CDR1 MDHEN, CDR2 SYDVKM. The CDR3 is 18 amino acids. The CDR3 reads CASSFRGDRPLFTDTQYF. CDR3 in DNA: TGTGCCAGCAGTTTTAGAGGGGACAGGCCTCTATTCACAGATACGCAGTATTTT.

This CDR3 is CASRRTGAGELFF. CDR3 nucleotide sequence: TGTGCCAGCAGGAGGACAGGGGCCGGGGAGCTGTTTTTT. The V and J genes are TRBV12-3 or TRBV12-4 and TRBJ2-2; 9 bases align to TRBD1. The CDR3 length is 13 residues. Germline trimming cut 6 bases from V and 6 bases from J; bases unmatched to any gene: 2.

This rearrangement joins TRBV21-1 to TRBJ2-5; TRBD2, as called in the table, went unchecked against the DNA. TRBV21-1 is classified as a pseudogene. The CDR3 has 18 residues. CDR3 amino acids: CASLPSGKTGLESETQYF. The CDR3 region has the DNA TGTGCCAGCCTCCCTTCCGGGAAGACCGGGCTTGAGAGCGAGACCCAGTACTTC.

V usage is TRBV4-2 and J usage is TRBJ1-2, with 7 bases fitting TRBD1. Germline V CDR1 and CDR2: LGHNA, YNFKEQ. The CDR3 is 15 amino acids. Trimming at V came to 3 bases and at J to 8 bases, leaving 12 bases not matched to a gene. CDR3 loop: CASSHPRIGTEGYTF. The DNA for the CDR3 is TGTGCCAGCAGCCACCCCCGGATCGGGACAGAAGGCTACACCTTC.

This clone was seen just once. The gene calls are TRBV5-1 and TRBJ2-3; possibly TRBD1 for D (6 bases). The V and J ends lost 7 bases and 0 bases respectively, with 9 bases between them. This CDR3 comprises 13 residues. CDR1 is SGHRS and CDR2 is YFSETQ in the germline V gene. CDR3 sequence reads: CASGRGSTDTQYF. The CDR3 bases are TGCGCCAGCGGCAGGGGTAGCACAGATACGCAGTATTTT. Looking up the rest from reference TRBV5-1 and TRBJ2-3 gives the full variable domain: KAGVTQTPRYLIKTRGQQVTLSCSPISGHRSVSWYQQTPGQGLQFLFEYFSETQRNKGNFPGRFSGRQFSNSRSEMNVSTLELGDSALYLCASGRGSTDTQYFGPGTRLTVL.

The V gene is TRBV7-9, the J gene TRBJ1-1; D is possibly TRBD1 (6 bases). From germline, CDR1 is SEHNR and CDR2 FQNEAQ (reference sequence). Trimming cost V 5 bases and J 4 bases, with 14 bases left between them. This CDR3 contains 14 residues. The CDR3 bases are TGTGCCAGCAGCCTCGGACAGAGTCTCACTGAAGCTTTCTTT. This codes for CASSLGQSLTEAFF.

The rearrangement joins TRBV18 to TRBJ1-5; tentative D call: TRBD1 (5 bases). The ends were cut back, 3 bases at V and 4 bases at J, with 13 bases in the middle. The CDR3 is made up of 15 amino acids. Germline-derived CDR1 and CDR2 are KGHSH and LQKENI. CDR3 region: CASSPRDASNQPQHF. CDR3 in DNA: TGTGCCAGCTCACCCCGGGACGCTTCTAATCAGCCCCAGCATTTT.

The chain joins TRBV3-1 (or the pseudogene TRBV3-2) to TRBJ1-2; 10 bases agree with TRBD1. The J segment lost 13 bases and the V segment lost 2 bases, leaving 13 bases of the junction unmatched. The length of the CDR3 is 15 residues. Germline V gene data show CDR1 as LGHDT and CDR2 as YNNKEL (reference sequence). This CDR3 reads CASSQHRDRGGGSTF. CDR3 sequence (DNA): TGTGCCAGCAGCCAACACCGGGACAGGGGTGGGGGTAGCACCTTC.

V and J are TRBV27 and TRBJ2-7, with D tentatively TRBD1 (5 bases). V was pared by 5 bases and J by 4 bases, with 18 bases between. Germline values: CDR1 MNHEY, CDR2 SMNVEV (reference sequence). CDR3 length equals 15 residues. The CDR3 DNA reads TGTGCCAGCAGTCCCGCCCCAGGGCCGGTTTACGAGCAGTACTTC. Encoded protein: CASSPAPGPVYEQYF.

The chain combines TRBV3-1 (or the pseudogene TRBV3-2) with TRBJ1-6; a weak D match, TRBD1 (6 bases). Germline V CDR1 and CDR2: LGHDT, YNNKEL (reference sequence). Trimming took off 7 bases at V and 10 bases at J, with 20 bases between the two ends. This CDR3 contains 15 residues. The DNA of the CDR3 is TGTGCCAGCACCCCCCCCGGGGGCCTCCACTCACCCCTCCACTTT. Its protein is CASTPPGGLHSPLHF.

The table lists this clone with a few counts. The gene calls are TRBV5-1 and TRBJ1-2; D possibly corresponds to TRBD1 (5 bases). The CDR3 extends over 15 amino acids. The V end lost 5 bases, the J end lost 3 bases, and 17 bases lay between the germline ends. Germline lookup yields CDR1 SGHRS and CDR2 YFSETQ. In DNA, the CDR3 is TGCGCCAGCAGTAGGCTGGGGCGCGACGACTATGGCTACACCTTC. Translating gives CASSRLGRDDYGYTF.

The chain joins TRBV18 to TRBJ1-3; D remains ambiguous. Germline assignment: CDR1 KGHSH and CDR2 LQKENI. Trimming took off 0 bases at V and 0 bases at J, with 6 bases between the two ends. This CDR3 is 15 amino acids long. The CDR3: CASSPPVSSGNTIYF. In DNA form, the CDR3 reads TGTGCCAGCTCACCACCGGTTAGCTCTGGAAACACCATATATTTT.

The V and J genes are TRBV9 and TRBJ2-1; D uncertain. CDR3 size: 14 residues. V was clipped by 2 bases and J by 6 bases, with 12 bases between them. The germline gives CDR1 SGDLS, CDR2 YYNGEE. CDR3 nucleotides: TGTGCCAGCAGCGTCGTAGGGTCGGGCAATGAGCAGTTCTTC. This translates into CASSVVGSGNEQFF.

V usage is TRBV2 and J usage is TRBJ1-5, with D unresolved. Trimming removed 3 bases at V and 0 bases at J, with 3 bases between. Germline V gene sequence: CDR1 SNHLY, CDR2 FYNNEI. This CDR3 region has 13 residues. The CDR3 region has the DNA TGTGCCAGCAGTGACCTTAGCAATCAGCCCCAGCATTTT. Protein: CASSDLSNQPQHF.